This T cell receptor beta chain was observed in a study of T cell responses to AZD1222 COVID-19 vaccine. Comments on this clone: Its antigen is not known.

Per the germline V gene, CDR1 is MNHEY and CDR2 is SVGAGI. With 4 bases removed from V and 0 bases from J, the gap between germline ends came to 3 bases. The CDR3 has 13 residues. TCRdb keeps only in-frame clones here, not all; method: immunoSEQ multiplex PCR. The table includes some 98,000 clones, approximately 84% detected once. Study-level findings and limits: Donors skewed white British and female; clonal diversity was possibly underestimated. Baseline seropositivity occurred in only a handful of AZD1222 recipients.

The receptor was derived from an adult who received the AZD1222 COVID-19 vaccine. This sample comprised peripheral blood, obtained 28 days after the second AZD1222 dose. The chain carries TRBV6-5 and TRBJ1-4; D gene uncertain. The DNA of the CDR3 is TGTGCCAGCAGTTTTACAACTAATGAAAAACTGTTTTTT. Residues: CASSFTTNEKLFF.